This entry is about one T cell receptor beta chain. These data belong to a study of T cell changes during pregnancy in multiple sclerosis. Here immunoSEQ multiplex PCR was the method, and the copy in TCRdb shows in-frame clones only, minus some. In the table there are about 55,000 clones, 85% to 95% of which are singletons. The germline CDR1 and CDR2 sequences are SGHRS and YFSETQ. The CDR3 has 16 residues. Trimming cost V 4 bases and J 0 bases; bases outside gene matches: 8. The chain carries TRBV5-1 and TRBJ2-7; 9 nucleotides line up with TRBD1. The material was CD8+ T cells from peripheral blood mononuclear cells, obtained in the third trimester of pregnancy. This receptor was identified in a female donor with multiple sclerosis, enrolled in a pregnancy study. CDR3 in DNA: TGCGCCAGCAGCCCCAGAGGGACAGGGATCTCCTACGAGCAGTACTTC. Its translation: CASSPRGTGISYEQYF.